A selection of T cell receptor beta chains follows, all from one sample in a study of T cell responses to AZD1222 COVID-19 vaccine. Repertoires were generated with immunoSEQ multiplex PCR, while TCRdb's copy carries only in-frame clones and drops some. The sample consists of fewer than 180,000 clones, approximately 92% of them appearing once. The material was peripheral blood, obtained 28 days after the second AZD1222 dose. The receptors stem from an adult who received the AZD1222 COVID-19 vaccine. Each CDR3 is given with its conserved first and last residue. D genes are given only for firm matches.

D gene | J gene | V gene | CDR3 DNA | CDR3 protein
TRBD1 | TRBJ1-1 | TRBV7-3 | TGTGCCAGCAGCCCCAGGGGGGCAGGTTTAACTGAAGCTTTCTTT | CASSPRGAGLTEAFF
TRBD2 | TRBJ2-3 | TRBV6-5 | TGTGCCAGCCACCCCGGGAGGGGCACAGATACGCAGTATTTT | CASHPGRGTDTQYF
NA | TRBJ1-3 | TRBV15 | TGTGCCACCAGCCTAGGGGCCCTGAGTCAGGGTGAAAACCCTGGAAACACCATATATTTT | CATSLGALSQGENPGNTIYF
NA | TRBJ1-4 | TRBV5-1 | TGCGCCAGCAGCCCGAGGGAGCGGGCTAATGAAAAACTGTTTTTT | CASSPRERANEKLFF
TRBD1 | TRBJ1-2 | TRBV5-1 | TGCGCCAGCAGCTTGGGGACAGGGATTTATGGCTACACCTTC | CASSLGTGIYGYTF
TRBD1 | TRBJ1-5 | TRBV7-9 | TGTGCCAGCAGCTTACGGGACAGGAGACATAGCAATCAGCCCCAGCATTTT | CASSLRDRRHSNQPQHF
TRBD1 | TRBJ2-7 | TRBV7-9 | TGTGCCAGCAGCCTTCGGGACAGGATCTACGAGCAGTACTTC | CASSLRDRIYEQYF
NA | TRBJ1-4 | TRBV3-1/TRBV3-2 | TGTGCCAGCAGCCGAACAGGGTTGGATGAAAAACTGTTTTTT | CASSRTGLDEKLFF
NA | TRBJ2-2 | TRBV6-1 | TGTGCCAGCAGTGAGGACAGTTACACCGGGGAGCTGTTTTTT | CASSEDSYTGELFF
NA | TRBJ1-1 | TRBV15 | TGTGCCACCAGCAGAGGGGCAAACACTGAAGCTTTCTTT | CATSRGANTEAFF
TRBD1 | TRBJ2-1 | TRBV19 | TGTGCCAGTAGCACACAGGGGGCGTCTTTAGGTACCAATGAGCAGTTCTTC | CASSTQGASLGTNEQFF
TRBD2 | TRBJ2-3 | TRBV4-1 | TGCGCCAGCAGCCAAGATCGACTAGCGGGAGCCCAAGGGGCAGATACGCAGTATTTT | CASSQDRLAGAQGADTQYF
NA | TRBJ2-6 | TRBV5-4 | TGTGCCAGCAGCTCAAAGGGGGGTACTGGGGCCAACGTCCTGACTTTC | CASSSKGGTGANVLTF
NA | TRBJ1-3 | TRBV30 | TGTGCCTGGAGTGTACTCAGGTCCGCTGGAAACACCATATATTTT | CAWSVLRSAGNTIYF
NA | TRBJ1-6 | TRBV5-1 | TGCGCCAGCAGCTTGGTTTTGGGTAATTCACCCCTCCACTTT | CASSLVLGNSPLHF
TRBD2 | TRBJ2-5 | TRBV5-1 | TGCGCCAGCAGCTTAACGGGAGGCACCCAAGAGACCCAGTACTTC | CASSLTGGTQETQYF
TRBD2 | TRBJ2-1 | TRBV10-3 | TGTGCCATCAGTGTCCCTAGCGGGGCCCAGTTCTTC | CAISVPSGAQFF
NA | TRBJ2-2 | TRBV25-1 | TGTGCCAGCAGTCCCAGGCAGGCGGTCACCGGGGAGCTGTTTTTT | CASSPRQAVTGELFF
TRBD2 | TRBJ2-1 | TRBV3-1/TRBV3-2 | TGTGCCAGCAGCCTATCCTTAGCGGGAGGGACGGATGAGCAGTTCTTC | CASSLSLAGGTDEQFF
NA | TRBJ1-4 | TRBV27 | TGTGCCAGCAGTCGTACAGGGAGGACTAATGAAAAACTGTTTTTT | CASSRTGRTNEKLFF